One and the same sample provided the 26 T cell receptor beta chains below, sequenced in a study of OX40 agonist ivuxolimab in advanced cancers. Libraries were prepared by immunoSEQ multiplex PCR; TCRdb keeps only in-frame clonotypes and omits some of them. Of over 30,000 clones detected, nearly 85% appear once; the ten largest clones hold around a quarter. Material: CD4+ or CD8+ T cells sorted from blood, obtained in a trial of the OX40 agonist ivuxolimab. The receptors derive from an adult with an advanced solid tumor such as melanoma, head and neck, liver or kidney cancer.

The V gene is TRBV19, the J gene TRBJ2-2; 9 bases align to TRBD2. Germline CDR1 LNHDA, CDR2 SQIVND (reference sequence). V gave up 3 bases and J gave up 1 base; unmatched junction bases: 6. The CDR3 is made up of 17 amino acids. The CDR3 loop reads CASSIKAGGLNTGELFF. In nucleotides, the CDR3 is TGTGCCAGTAGTATCAAAGCGGGAGGCCTGAACACCGGGGAGCTGTTTTTT.

This clone occurred a few times. The CDR3 sequence: CASSPEGDVSIEQYF. The CDR3 DNA sequence: TGTGCCAGCAGCCCAGAGGGGGACGTGTCGATAGAGCAGTACTTC. The V call is TRBV4-2, the J call TRBJ2-7; tentative D call: TRBD1 (6 bases). This CDR3 contains 15 residues. Trimming took 4 bases from V and 7 from J, leaving 20 bases between them. The V gene's germline CDR1 is LGHNA and CDR2 YNFKEQ.

Details on this clone: The junction differs from germline at one of its ends, possibly a read error. V and J are TRBV5-1 and TRBJ1-1; 8 positions match TRBD1. The germline CDR1 and CDR2 sequences are SGHRS and YFSETQ. The CDR3 is made up of 14 amino acids. DNA of the CDR3: TGCGCCAGCGGCTTGGCAGGGGGCTACACTGAAGCTTTCTTT. Protein: CASGLAGGYTEAFF.

The genes are TRBV4-1 and TRBJ1-1, with TRBD1 identical over 9 bases. Germline V gene lookup returns CDR1 MGHRA and CDR2 YSYEKL. V lost 2 bases and J lost 7; bases outside the gene matches: 11. The CDR3 length is 16 residues. CDR3 sequence: CASSQTTHRGPDEAFF. In DNA, the CDR3 is TGCGCCAGCAGCCAAACCACACACAGGGGGCCTGATGAAGCTTTCTTT.

V gene TRBV13 combines with J gene TRBJ1-3, with D perhaps TRBD1 (6 bases). V lost 4 bases and J lost 2, with 15 bases in between. The CDR3 runs 16 residues. Germline loops: CDR1 PRHDT, CDR2 FYEKMQ (reference sequence). CDR3 residues: CASSSIGGLPGNTIYF. As DNA, the CDR3 is TGTGCCAGCAGCTCCATAGGGGGACTGCCTGGAAACACCATATATTTT.

This sequence joins TRBV30 and TRBJ2-3, with 15 positions matching TRBD2. This CDR3 has 16 residues. Germline CDR1 and CDR2: GTSNPN and SVGIG (reference sequence). The trim removed 5 bases at V and 3 bases at J, leaving 6 bases unmatched. CDR3 region: CAWRLGLAGGTDTQYF. The CDR3 coding sequence is TGTGCCTGGCGATTGGGACTAGCGGGGGGAACAGATACGCAGTATTTT.

The genes are TRBV5-4 and TRBJ2-3, with D tentatively TRBD1 (5 bases). The ends were cut back, 4 bases at V and 0 bases at J, with 15 bases in the middle. This CDR3 contains 16 residues. Germline assignment: CDR1 SGHNT and CDR2 YYREEE (reference sequence). The CDR3 loop is CASSGPGFGSTDTQYF. In DNA, the CDR3 is TGTGCCAGCAGCGGGCCAGGGTTTGGGAGCACAGATACGCAGTATTTT.

This chain joins TRBV19 and TRBJ1-1; D gene uncertain. CDR3 length: 15 residues. Looked up from germline, CDR1 is LNHDA and CDR2 is SQIVND (reference sequence). The V end lost 0 bases, the J end lost 4 bases, and 12 bases lay between the germline ends. The chain's CDR3 is CASSIESGMVTEAFF. The CDR3 coding sequence is TGTGCCAGTAGTATAGAATCGGGGATGGTCACTGAAGCTTTCTTT. Filled out from reference TRBV19 and TRBJ1-1, the complete variable domain reads DGGITQSPKYLFRKEGQNVTLSCEQNLNHDAMYWYRQDPGQGLRLIYYSQIVNDFQKGDIAEGYSVSREKKESFPLTVTSAQKNPTAFYLCASSIESGMVTEAFFGQGTRLTVV.

The chain recombines TRBV14 with TRBJ2-7; D gene unclear. The V end lost 0 bases, the J end lost 6 bases, and 15 bases lay between the germline ends. Per the germline V gene, CDR1 is SGHDN and CDR2 is FVKESK. CDR3 length equals 15 residues. This chain's CDR3 is CASSQDITNRLEQYF. The CDR3, as DNA: TGTGCCAGCAGCCAAGATATTACGAACCGCCTCGAGCAGTACTTC.

The CDR3 DNA is TGTGCCAGCAGCCAAGACGGGAACTCTGGGGCCAACGTCCTGACTTTC. This encodes CASSQDGNSGANVLTF. The V and J genes are TRBV4-2 and TRBJ2-6; perhaps TRBD2 as D (5 bases). The germline gives CDR1 LGHNA, CDR2 YNFKEQ. Trimming took 0 bases from V and 0 from J, leaving 6 bases between them. This CDR3 spans 16 amino acids.

This clone was found once. The rearrangement links TRBV5-6 to TRBJ2-3, with D possibly TRBD1 on 7 matching bases. The germline gives CDR1 SGHDT, CDR2 YYEEEE. The germline V and J ends were trimmed by 7 bases and 2 bases, with 17 bases remaining between them. The CDR3 contains 15 residues. CDR3 nucleotide sequence: TGTGCCAGCGGGGGCGGGGACAGTGTCACAGATACGCAGTATTTT. Translated: CASGGGDSVTDTQYF.

The chain employs TRBV28 and TRBJ1-1; D may be TRBD1 (5 bases). The germline CDR1 and CDR2 sequences are MDHEN and SYDVKM. Trimming pared 8 bases from V and 2 bases from J, leaving 12 bases between. CDR3 length equals 13 residues. CDR3 sequence (DNA): TGTGCCAGCTTCTTCAGGGACAACACTGAAGCTTTCTTT. Translation: CASFFRDNTEAFF.

This clone was observed a few times. The rearrangement uses TRBV7-9 and TRBJ1-5, with 9 bases matching TRBD1. This CDR3 region has 14 residues. V lost 6 bases, J lost 5 bases, and 5 bases stayed unmatched. Looked up from germline, CDR1 is SEHNR and CDR2 is FQNEAQ (reference sequence). The DNA of the CDR3 is TGTGCCAGCAGGGGGGACAGGGACCATCAGCCCCAGCATTTT. Translated, it gives CASRGDRDHQPQHF.

This clone was observed a handful of times. The chain links TRBV15 to TRBJ2-1, with 11 bases that match TRBD2. The V gene end was trimmed by 8 bases and the J gene end by 4 bases; junction bases not matched to a gene: 4. The germline gives CDR1 LNHNV, CDR2 YYDKDF (reference sequence). This CDR3 is built from 14 residues. CDR3 protein: CATRGTSGYNEQFF. The CDR3 nucleotides read TGTGCCACCCGGGGGACTAGCGGTTACAATGAGCAGTTCTTC.

The rearrangement links TRBV7-9 to TRBJ1-5; 7 bases match TRBD1. The V gene's germline CDR1 is SEHNR and CDR2 FQNEAQ (reference sequence). Trimming took 2 bases from V and 6 from J; bases not matched to a gene: 4. The CDR3 totals 14 residues. CDR3 DNA: TGTGCCAGCAGCTTAAGTGCAGGGGGTCAGCCCCAGCATTTT. Translating gives CASSLSAGGQPQHF.

The chain joins TRBV27 to TRBJ2-3, with 7 bases identical to TRBD1. Germline V gene lookup returns CDR1 MNHEY and CDR2 SMNVEV (reference sequence). V shed 4 bases and J 4 bases; nucleotides not matched to a gene: 5. The CDR3 spans 14 residues. The CDR3 nucleotides read TGTGCCAGCAGTTCAGACAGGGTACCAGATACGCAGTATTTT. Its translation is CASSSDRVPDTQYF.

This chain links TRBV7-9 with TRBJ1-1; unclear D gene. V was cut by 3 bases and J by 2 bases, with 7 bases left in between. The CDR3 length is 13 residues. Germline CDR1 is SEHNR and CDR2 is FQNEAQ (reference sequence). CDR3 sequence: CASSLQDNTEAFF. In DNA, the CDR3 is TGTGCCAGCAGCTTGCAGGACAACACTGAAGCTTTCTTT.

The chain couples TRBV6-4 to TRBJ2-5, with unresolved D. This CDR3 comprises 13 residues. V shed 5 bases and J shed 3 bases, with 10 bases lying between them. Germline V gene data show CDR1 as MRHNA and CDR2 as SNTAGT. CDR3 sequence reads: CASSPRAEETQYF. DNA of the CDR3: TGTGCCAGCAGTCCTAGAGCCGAAGAGACCCAGTACTTC.

The chain has TRBV19 and TRBJ1-1, with 8 nucleotides matching TRBD1. V dropped 3 bases and J dropped 4; count of bases not matched to a gene: 7. Germline V gene sequence: CDR1 LNHDA, CDR2 SQIVND (reference sequence). The CDR3 has 15 residues. The CDR3 coding sequence is TGTGCCAGTAGTATCTCTGGACAGGGCATCACTGAAGCTTTCTTT. Residues: CASSISGQGITEAFF.

J is TRBJ2-1 and V is TRBV29-1; D remains unclear. The CDR3 spans 14 residues. With 7 bases removed from V and 2 bases from J, the gap between germline ends came to 15 bases. Germline V gene sequence: CDR1 SQVTM, CDR2 ANQGSEA. The CDR3 protein is CSAPDIAPYNEQFF. DNA of the CDR3: TGCAGCGCCCCTGACATTGCCCCCTACAATGAGCAGTTCTTC.

Notes on this clone: At one end, the junction sequence differs from germline, possibly due to a read error. The V and J genes are TRBV4-1 and TRBJ2-2, with 8 bases matching TRBD1. This CDR3 region has 15 residues. Germline V gives CDR1 MGHRA, CDR2 YSYEKL. The CDR3 nucleotides read TGTGCCAGCAGCCAAGCGGACAGGGAAACCGGGGAGCTGTTTTTT. Protein product: CASSQADRETGELFF.

The CDR3 sequence is CASSSGLAGYNEQFF. In DNA form, the CDR3 reads TGTGCCAGCAGTTCCGGACTAGCGGGATACAATGAGCAGTTCTTC. V gene TRBV28 combines with J gene TRBJ2-1; 12 bases map to TRBD2. Germline V lookup: CDR1 MDHEN, CDR2 SYDVKM. The junction had 2 bases not matched to a gene; V was cut back by 4 bases and J by 4 bases. This CDR3 region has 15 residues.

As DNA, the CDR3 is TGTGCCAGTAGTTGGGGTAATGAGCAGTTCTTC. Residues: CASSWGNEQFF. The genes are TRBV19 and TRBJ2-1; D unclear. CDR1 is LNHDA, CDR2 SQIVND, per germline (reference sequence). The CDR3 consists of 11 residues. V lost 5 bases and J lost 7, with 6 bases in between.

The chain has TRBV5-5 and TRBJ2-4; unclear D gene. Germline CDR1 SGHKS, CDR2 YYEKEE (reference sequence). The CDR3 spans 14 residues. V lost 0 bases, J lost 8 bases, and 12 bases lay in between. The CDR3 DNA is TGTGCCAGCAGCTTGGCTGGGATTATCGACATTCAGTACTTC. This encodes CASSLAGIIDIQYF.

This sequence joins TRBV9 and TRBJ2-2; D is perhaps TRBD1 or TRBD2 (5 bases each). The germline V gene encodes CDR1 SGDLS and CDR2 YYNGEE. V was shortened by 4 bases and J by 0 bases, with 13 bases between the two germline ends. The CDR3 has 16 residues. The CDR3 coding sequence is TGTGCCAGCAGCCTCGGGACCCACTCGAACACCGGGGAGCTGTTTTTT. Translated: CASSLGTHSNTGELFF.

The genes are TRBV29-1 and TRBJ2-3; TRBD2 matches 8 bases. CDR3 length equals 14 residues. Trimming at V came to 7 bases and at J to 4 bases, leaving 10 bases not matched to a gene. Germline V gene sequence: CDR1 SQVTM, CDR2 ANQGSEA. The CDR3: CSATRGGFADTQYF. The CDR3 DNA reads TGCAGCGCCACCCGGGGGGGGTTCGCAGATACGCAGTATTTT.